The following is a T cell receptor beta chain sequence with its context. These data originate in a study of blood T cell repertoires in COVID-19. Study-level information: Sites in the United States, Italy and Spain provided acute and convalescent COVID-19 samples.

As originally analysed: Estimated nucleated cell counts came from reference gene primer amplification. TCRdb's copy holds only in-frame clones and misses some; the assay was immunoSEQ multiplex PCR. V, J and clone size were drawn from that table, and D and trimming were deduced from the DNA. This sample has approximately 63,000 clones, with 75% to 90% found just once. The TCR originated in a woman older than 75 with acute or convalescent COVID-19. The sample was peripheral blood.

The CDR3 nucleotides read TGCGCCAGCAGCTTGGCCACTAGCGGGGGGGCTGGTGAGCAGTTCTTC. Translated: CASSLATSGGAGEQFF. The rearrangement uses TRBV5-1 and TRBJ2-1, with TRBD2 identical over 13 bases. V trimming: 0 bases; J trimming: 9 bases; junction bases outside the gene matches: 6. The CDR3 loop spans 16 amino acids. Germline CDR1 SGHRS, CDR2 YFSETQ.